Below, 26 T cell receptor beta chains from the same sample are listed, as sequenced in a study of shared clonotypes between healthy human individuals. It was CD45RO-negative cells, positively selected for CCR7, that made up naive CD8 cells, with terminally differentiated effector memory CD45RA+ cells excluded. Produced via immunoSEQ multiplex PCR; TCRdb's table is partial and in-frame only. The sample shows about 1,900,000 clones, about 95% of them seen only once. Sequencing was performed on naive CD8+ T cells sorted from blood. These receptors all come from a man between 18 and 35 years old in good health.

The chain uses TRBV7-9 and TRBJ2-7; D is perhaps TRBD1 (6 bases). The V gene's germline CDR1 is SEHNR and CDR2 FQNEAQ (reference sequence). The V end lost 7 bases, the J end lost 4 bases, and 14 bases lay between the germline ends. The CDR3 runs to 13 residues. CDR3 DNA sequence: TGTGCCAGCAATACAGGGAATCGGTACGAGCAGTACTTC. It codes for CASNTGNRYEQYF.

V usage is TRBV2 and J usage is TRBJ2-5, with 9 bases matching TRBD1. CDR3 size: 14 residues. CDR1 is SNHLY, CDR2 FYNNEI, per germline. With 7 bases clipped from V and 4 bases from J, the junction kept 7 bases outside the gene matches. The CDR3 loop is CASKDGTGIETQYF. CDR3 DNA sequence: TGTGCCAGCAAAGATGGGACAGGGATAGAGACCCAGTACTTC.

The CDR3 bases are TGCGCCAGCAGTGAGAGCGACAGACTGCAAGAGACCCAGTACTTC. Its protein is CASSESDRLQETQYF. The chain joins TRBV10-2 to TRBJ2-5; TRBD1 is a possible D gene (5 bases). Per the germline V gene, CDR1 is WSHSY and CDR2 is SAAADI. Trimming took off 2 bases at V and 2 bases at J, with 12 bases between the two ends. This CDR3 has 15 amino acids.

This sequence joins TRBV6-1 and TRBJ2-2; TRBD1 aligns across 7 bases. Germline V CDR1 and CDR2: MNHNS, SASEGT. CDR3 length: 14 residues. After removal of 1 base from V and 8 bases from J, the junction contained 4 bases not matched to a gene. The CDR3 here is CASSEGQGIGELFF. CDR3 nucleotides: TGTGCCAGCAGTGAAGGACAGGGAATAGGGGAGCTGTTTTTT.

The chain recombines TRBV4-1 with TRBJ2-2; 7 bases map to TRBD1. The CDR3 loop spans 14 amino acids. The V gene end was trimmed by 3 bases and the J gene end by 8 bases; junction bases not matched to a gene: 6. Germline V gives CDR1 MGHRA, CDR2 YSYEKL. As DNA, the CDR3 is TGCGCCAGCAGCCATGCACGACAGGGTGGGGAGCTGTTTTTT. The encoded protein is CASSHARQGGELFF.

The rearrangement uses TRBV25-1 and TRBJ1-1; D gene uncertain. The CDR3 runs to 12 residues. Germline CDR1 is MGHDK and CDR2 is SYGVNS. V lost 8 bases and J lost 0, with 7 bases in between. CDR3 sequence reads: CASGNMNTEAFF. The DNA of the CDR3 is TGTGCCAGCGGAAACATGAACACTGAAGCTTTCTTT.

The chain uses TRBV6-1 and TRBJ1-1; TRBD1 agrees at 7 bases. Germline V lookup: CDR1 MNHNS, CDR2 SASEGT. This CDR3 comprises 13 residues. Trimming at V came to 6 bases and at J to 5 bases, leaving 6 bases not matched to a gene. CDR3 in amino acids: CASSLTGNTEAFF. The DNA of the CDR3 is TGTGCCAGCAGCTTGACAGGGAATACTGAAGCTTTCTTT.

This chain uses TRBV28 with TRBJ2-3; 14 nucleotides match TRBD2. CDR1 and CDR2 from the germline V gene are MDHEN and SYDVKM. CDR3 length: 17 amino acids. The V gene end was trimmed by 7 bases and the J gene end by 2 bases; junction bases not matched to a gene: 8. CDR3 nucleotides: TGTGCCAGCACTGACGGACTAGCGGGGGGCTCCACAGATACGCAGTATTTT. It translates to CASTDGLAGGSTDTQYF.

The rearrangement joins TRBV5-6 to TRBJ1-1; tentatively, D is TRBD1 (6 bases). Germline V CDR1 and CDR2: SGHDT, YYEEEE. The V end lost 2 bases, the J end lost 4 bases, and 12 bases lay between the germline ends. CDR3 length: 14 amino acids. The DNA of the CDR3 is TGTGCCAGCAGCTTCGACTTAGGGGGCACTGAAGCTTTCTTT. It encodes CASSFDLGGTEAFF. Based on the CDR3 plus reference TRBV5-6 and TRBJ1-1, the full variable domain is DAGVTQSPTHLIKTRGQQVTLRCSPKSGHDTVSWYQQALGQGPQFIFQYYEEEERQRGNFPDRFSGHQFPNYSSELNVNALLLGDSALYLCASSFDLGGTEAFFGQGTRLTVV.

The V and J genes are TRBV28 and TRBJ2-7; D possibly corresponds to TRBD1 (7 bases). Between the trimmed V and J ends, which lost 5 bases and 7 bases, there was a span of 21 bases. CDR3 size: 15 residues. Germline V gives CDR1 MDHEN, CDR2 SYDVKM. Here the CDR3 DNA reads TGTGCCAGCAGTCTCGTGACAGGGAGGTGGGTTGAGCAGTACTTC. This encodes CASSLVTGRWVEQYF.

The chain couples TRBV28 to TRBJ2-2, with 7 bases fitting TRBD2. Germline CDR1 reads MDHEN; CDR2 reads SYDVKM. This CDR3 is built from 17 residues. V trimming: 3 bases; J trimming: 3 bases; junction bases outside the gene matches: 10. The CDR3 protein is CASSLSGTGRYTGELFF. The CDR3 DNA reads TGTGCCAGCAGTTTGTCCGGGACCGGGAGGTACACCGGGGAGCTGTTTTTT.

This clone has just a few counts. The chain is built from TRBV27 and TRBJ1-4; D perhaps matches TRBD1 (5 bases). This CDR3 has 14 amino acids. Trimming removed 3 bases at V and 8 bases at J, with 13 bases between. Germline V gene data show CDR1 as MNHEY and CDR2 as SMNVEV (reference sequence). The CDR3 DNA follows: TGTGCCAGCAGTTTTGTCAGGGTGGGCGAAAAACTGTTTTTT. Its protein is CASSFVRVGEKLFF.

A remark on this clone: Other DNA sequences from this sample encode an identical CDR3 as well. The gene calls are TRBV9 and TRBJ2-1; TRBD1 might be the D (6 bases). Germline lookup yields CDR1 SGDLS and CDR2 YYNGEE. CDR3 length equals 14 residues. Trimming removed 2 bases from V and 2 bases from J, with 8 bases in between. The CDR3 is CASSVAGAYNEQFF. As DNA, the CDR3 is TGTGCCAGCAGCGTGGCAGGGGCCTACAATGAGCAGTTCTTC.

This rearrangement joins TRBV30 to TRBJ2-5; D assignment may be TRBD1 or TRBD2 (5 bases each). Germline V gives CDR1 GTSNPN, CDR2 SVGIG (reference sequence). Between the trimmed V and J ends, which lost 5 bases and 2 bases, there was a span of 15 bases. This CDR3 is 14 amino acids long. The CDR3 loop reads CAWSHGAVQETQYF. The CDR3 DNA follows: TGTGCCTGGTCCCACGGGGCAGTACAAGAGACCCAGTACTTC.

The chain has TRBV27 and TRBJ2-3, with D perhaps matching TRBD2 (5 bases). Trimming stripped 4 bases from V and 2 bases from J, with 13 bases between. Germline V CDR1 and CDR2: MNHEY, SMNVEV (reference sequence). The CDR3 consists of 15 residues. CDR3 sequence (DNA): TGTGCCAGCAGTTCGTTACGGGATCTCACAGATACGCAGTATTTT. The encoded protein is CASSSLRDLTDTQYF.

J is TRBJ2-7 and V is TRBV7-9; D uncertain. This CDR3 region has 12 residues. The V gene's germline CDR1 is SEHNR and CDR2 FQNEAQ (reference sequence). Trimming took off 11 bases at V and 2 bases at J, with 13 bases between the two ends. CDR3 sequence: CAVIREPYEQYF. DNA for the CDR3: TGTGCCGTCATAAGGGAACCCTACGAGCAGTACTTC.

The chain uses TRBV13 and TRBJ2-7; D is tentatively TRBD1 or TRBD2 (5 bases each). This CDR3 has 13 residues. Germline CDR1 reads PRHDT; CDR2 reads FYEKMQ (reference sequence). Deletions cut 3 bases from V and 7 bases from J, with 13 bases between. The CDR3 DNA reads TGTGCCAGCAGCTTCGGGGCCGGGGAGGAGCAGTACTTC. Translated: CASSFGAGEEQYF.

The chain employs TRBV5-1 and TRBJ2-3, with 7 bases that match TRBD1. Germline loops: CDR1 SGHRS, CDR2 YFSETQ. The ends lost 4 bases at V and 4 bases at J; junction bases unmatched: 6. This CDR3 is 14 amino acids long. The CDR3 loop reads CASSTGQEADTQYF. CDR3 coding DNA: TGCGCCAGCAGCACCGGACAGGAGGCAGATACGCAGTATTTT.

The chain carries TRBV27 and TRBJ2-7; D gene uncertain. The germline CDR1 and CDR2 sequences are MNHEY and SMNVEV (reference sequence). CDR3 length: 14 residues. V lost 3 bases and J lost 0, with 9 bases in between. The CDR3 is CASSFQDGSYEQYF. CDR3 DNA: TGTGCCAGCAGTTTTCAGGACGGCTCCTACGAGCAGTACTTC.

This chain uses TRBV5-6 with TRBJ1-1; 7 nucleotides agree with TRBD1. This CDR3 is 14 amino acids long. The germline gives CDR1 SGHDT, CDR2 YYEEEE. The ends lost 0 bases at V and 1 base at J; junction bases unmatched: 0. The chain's CDR3 is CASSLGDRNTEAFF. As DNA, the CDR3 is TGTGCCAGCAGCTTGGGGGACAGGAACACTGAAGCTTTCTTT. The whole variable domain, remainder taken from reference TRBV5-6 and TRBJ1-1, is DAGVTQSPTHLIKTRGQQVTLRCSPKSGHDTVSWYQQALGQGPQFIFQYYEEEERQRGNFPDRFSGHQFPNYSSELNVNALLLGDSALYLCASSLGDRNTEAFFGQGTRLTVV.

The J gene is TRBJ1-2, the V gene TRBV10-3; TRBD1 is a possible D gene (5 bases). The V gene lost 0 bases and the J gene lost 0 bases, with 11 bases spanning the gap. The CDR3 covers 16 residues. The germline V gene encodes CDR1 ENHRY and CDR2 SYGVKD. CDR3 protein: CAISESEARANYGYTF. CDR3 DNA sequence: TGTGCCATCAGTGAGTCGGAGGCCAGGGCTAACTATGGCTACACCTTC.

This clone was seen just once. The chain uses TRBV4-3 and TRBJ2-5; 8 bases fit TRBD1. Germline CDR1 reads LGHNA; CDR2 reads YSLEER. Trimming took 3 bases from V and 4 from J; bases not matched to a gene: 7. This CDR3 is built from 15 residues. The CDR3 DNA reads TGCGCCAGCAGCCAGTTGACAGGGGAGTTAGAGACCCAGTACTTC. Encoded protein: CASSQLTGELETQYF.

The chain couples TRBV28 to TRBJ1-5, with D perhaps TRBD1 (5 bases). CDR1 is MDHEN, CDR2 SYDVKM, per germline. Trimming left V 3 bases short and J 0 bases short, with 18 bases between. CDR3 length: 18 amino acids. DNA of the CDR3: TGTGCCAGCAGTTTTAGGGTAGGGGAGGTCTATAGCAATCAGCCCCAGCATTTT. Its translation is CASSFRVGEVYSNQPQHF.

The V gene is TRBV30, the J gene TRBJ1-2, with D hard to call. V lost 3 bases, J lost 4 bases, and 6 bases lay in between. Germline V lookup: CDR1 GTSNPN, CDR2 SVGIG (reference sequence). The CDR3 contains 11 residues. The chain's CDR3 is CAWSPGYGYTF. In DNA form, the CDR3 reads TGTGCCTGGAGCCCGGGCTATGGCTACACCTTC.

This clone was seen just once. The chain employs TRBV6-5 and TRBJ2-5; the match to TRBD2 covers 9 bases. From germline, CDR1 is MNHEY and CDR2 SVGAGI. The CDR3 sequence is 16 residues long. Trimming took 0 bases from V and 0 from J; bases not matched to a gene: 2. CDR3: CASSYSASGDQETQYF. The CDR3, as DNA: TGTGCCAGCAGTTACTCGGCTAGCGGGGACCAAGAGACCCAGTACTTC.

The V call is TRBV7-9, the J call TRBJ2-7, with TRBD1 matching over 7 bases. The CDR3 has 14 residues. Germline values: CDR1 SEHNR, CDR2 FQNEAQ (reference sequence). Unmatched junction bases numbered 6, after V lost 3 bases and J lost 4 bases. The CDR3 loop is CASSLIGGTYEQYF. CDR3 in DNA: TGTGCCAGCAGCTTGATAGGGGGCACGTACGAGCAGTACTTC.